The rows below give T cell receptor beta chains drawn from one sample of a study of PD-L1 blockade in urothelial cancer. Some clones are missing from TCRdb's copy, which holds only in-frame ones; the method was immunoSEQ multiplex PCR. Seen here are 86,000 or so clones, about 83% observed once, and the top ten hold approximately 15%. The sequencing here drew on PBMCs, taken around atezolizumab (anti-PD-L1) treatment. These receptors all stem from a man aged 55-75 years with urothelial cancer. The CDR3 runs from the conserved cysteine through the conserved F or W. Fields, in order: D gene, V gene, J gene, clone size, CDR3 protein, CDR3 DNA. D genes are given only for firm matches. Not every row has a clone size; where given, it reads once, few, many or a size class.

>TRBD1|TRBV15|TRBJ1-1|few
CATSDPTGRGTEAFF
TGTGCCACCAGCGACCCGACAGGGCGAGGCACTGAAGCTTTCTTT
>TRBD1|TRBV7-3|TRBJ2-5|NA
CASSYTTGVGWTQYF
TGTGCCAGCAGCTACACAACAGGGGTAGGATGGACCCAGTACTTC
>NA|TRBV19|TRBJ1-1|NA
CASSIQGLTEAFF
TGTGCCAGTAGTATACAGGGACTCACTGAAGCTTTCTTT
>NA|TRBV4-1|TRBJ2-6|NA
CASSQEKGMDGANVLTF
TGCGCCAGCAGCCAAGAAAAGGGGATGGACGGGGCCAACGTCCTGACTTTC
>NA|TRBV5-1|TRBJ1-4|NA
CASSLSPGPNEKLFF
TGCGCCAGCAGCTTGTCGCCAGGGCCTAATGAAAAACTGTTTTTT
>NA|TRBV5-1|TRBJ2-5|NA
CASSLGPGSQETQYF
TGCGCCAGCAGCTTGGGTCCGGGATCTCAAGAGACCCAGTACTTC
>TRBD1|TRBV28|TRBJ2-7|NA
CASSSIRTGFYEQYF
TGTGCCAGCAGTTCCATACGGACAGGGTTCTACGAGCAGTACTTC
>NA|TRBV5-1|TRBJ1-3|NA
CASSLVGEAGNTIYF
TGCGCCAGCAGCTTGGTAGGGGAGGCAGGAAACACCATATATTTT
>NA|TRBV7-2|TRBJ2-7|NA
CASSQRQTLSYEQYF
TGTGCCAGCAGCCAGCGACAGACCCTATCCTACGAGCAGTACTTC
>NA|TRBV30|TRBJ2-4|NA
CAWSPATSGRNF
TGTGCCTGGAGCCCGGCCACGAGCGGAAGGAACTTC
>NA|TRBV7-2|TRBJ2-5|NA
CASSYQGTETQYF
TGTGCCAGCAGCTATCAGGGGACAGAGACCCAGTACTTC
>TRBD2|TRBV10-2|TRBJ2-6|NA
CASSEETGTSVIGSGANVLTF
TGCGCCAGCAGTGAGGAAACCGGGACTAGCGTGATAGGCTCTGGGGCCAACGTCCTGACTTTC
>TRBD2|TRBV28|TRBJ2-7|NA
CASSTSTSGRAYEQYF
TGTGCCAGCAGCACCTCGACTAGCGGGAGGGCCTACGAGCAGTACTTC
>NA|TRBV27|TRBJ1-4|NA
CASSTGGRGGPNEKLFF
TGTGCCAGCAGTACTGGGGGCAGGGGTGGTCCTAATGAAAAACTGTTTTTT
>TRBD1|TRBV19|TRBJ2-7|NA
CASSIVLGQGQYF
TGTGCCAGTAGTATAGTCCTCGGACAGGGGCAGTACTTC
>NA|TRBV5-5|TRBJ2-7|NA
CASRLGWGDSYEQYF
TGTGCCAGCAGACTCGGTTGGGGGGATTCCTACGAGCAGTACTTC
>TRBD1|TRBV11-2|TRBJ2-7|NA
CASSLRTGGTRDEQYF
TGTGCCAGCAGCCTACGGACAGGGGGGACTAGAGACGAGCAGTACTTC
>NA|TRBV10-3|TRBJ1-5|NA
CATVSQGGQPQHF
TGTGCCACCGTGAGTCAGGGTGGGCAGCCCCAGCATTTT
>TRBD2|TRBV7-9|TRBJ2-7|NA
CASSVSLAGAGEQYF
TGTGCCAGCAGCGTCTCTCTAGCGGGAGCTGGGGAGCAGTACTTC
>TRBD1|TRBV6-5|TRBJ1-1|NA
CASSRGQGGNTEAFF
TGTGCCAGCAGCCGAGGACAGGGAGGGAACACTGAAGCTTTCTTT
>TRBD2|TRBV7-3|TRBJ2-3|NA
CASSFQPGGGLTDTQYF
TGTGCCAGCAGCTTCCAACCTGGCGGGGGACTCACAGATACGCAGTATTTT
>TRBD1|TRBV28|TRBJ2-3|NA
CASSSGQAVTQYF
TGTGCCAGCAGTTCGGGACAGGCAGTTACGCAGTATTTT
>NA|TRBV11-3|TRBJ1-3|NA
CASSLDSFSGNTIYF
TGTGCCAGCAGCTTGGACAGTTTCTCTGGAAACACCATATATTTT
>TRBD1|TRBV18|TRBJ2-2|few
CASTPGGTGELFF
TGTGCCAGCACTCCAGGGGGCACCGGGGAGCTGTTTTTT
>NA|TRBV9|TRBJ2-4|NA
CASSVGALNGGDIQYF
TGTGCCAGCAGCGTAGGGGCCCTAAATGGTGGTGACATTCAGTACTTC
>TRBD1|TRBV6-1|TRBJ1-4|NA
CASDPGTGGEKLFF
TGTGCCAGTGACCCCGGGACAGGGGGTGAAAAACTGTTTTTT
>TRBD1|TRBV19|TRBJ1-5|NA
CASSILTGYQPQHF
TGTGCCAGTAGTATACTGACAGGGTATCAGCCCCAGCATTTT
>TRBD1|TRBV6-5|TRBJ2-7|NA
CASTGGTGPYEQYF
TGTGCCAGCACCGGCGGGACAGGGCCCTACGAGCAGTACTTC
>TRBD1|TRBV28|TRBJ1-5|NA
CASSTGQGHQPQHF
TGTGCCAGCAGTACCGGACAGGGGCATCAGCCCCAGCATTTT
>TRBD1|TRBV4-1|TRBJ1-4|NA
CASSHPHRQGEVKLFF
TGCGCCAGCAGCCATCCACACCGCCAGGGGGAGGTAAAACTGTTTTTT
>NA|TRBV6-5|TRBJ2-7|NA
CASSRFSYEQYF
TGTGCCAGCAGTCGGTTCTCCTACGAGCAGTACTTC
>NA|TRBV28|TRBJ2-7|NA
CASSLEGTPYEQYF
TGTGCCAGCAGCCTGGAGGGCACGCCCTACGAGCAGTACTTC
>NA|TRBV6-6|TRBJ2-7|NA
CASSQASSSYEQYF
TGTGCCAGCAGCCAGGCCTCAAGCTCCTACGAGCAGTACTTC
>TRBD1|TRBV30|TRBJ2-3|NA
CAWSRGQSRADTQYF
TGTGCCTGGAGTAGGGGACAGTCGAGGGCAGATACGCAGTATTTT
>NA|TRBV7-9|TRBJ1-6|NA
CASSLRQDNSPLHF
TGTGCCAGCAGCTTACGACAGGATAATTCACCCCTCCACTTT
>NA|TRBV18|TRBJ1-2|NA
CASSPSSGSGGYTF
TGTGCCAGCTCACCGTCCTCGGGGAGCGGTGGCTACACCTTC
>NA|TRBV9|TRBJ2-1|NA
CASSVVTGSGYNEQFF
TGTGCCAGCAGCGTGGTCACCGGGAGCGGTTACAATGAGCAGTTCTTC
>NA|TRBV11-2|TRBJ1-5|NA
CASSLYSNQPQHF
TGTGCCAGCAGCTTGTATAGCAATCAGCCCCAGCATTTT
>NA|TRBV5-4|TRBJ2-7|NA
CASSVDSGSYEQYF
TGTGCCAGCAGCGTGGACAGCGGCTCCTACGAGCAGTACTTC
>NA|TRBV7-2|TRBJ2-1|once
CASSPGGPYYNEQFF
TGTGCCAGCAGTCCAGGGGGGCCCTACTACAATGAGCAGTTCTTC
>TRBD1|TRBV10-1|TRBJ2-7|NA
CASSDLAPRTGVLYEQYF
TGCGCCAGCAGTGACCTAGCCCCAAGGACAGGGGTCCTCTACGAGCAGTACTTC
>TRBD1|TRBV19|TRBJ1-5|NA
CASSSGQGDQPQHF
TGTGCCAGTAGTTCCGGACAGGGAGATCAGCCCCAGCATTTT
>NA|TRBV27|TRBJ2-7|once
CASSWTGGSYEQYF
TGTGCCAGCAGTTGGACCGGAGGCTCCTACGAGCAGTACTTC